Reported below is one T cell receptor beta chain. Germline CDR1 and CDR2: MDHEN and SYDVKM. The length of the CDR3 is 16 residues. Trimming stripped 3 bases from V and 0 bases from J, with 12 bases between. A multiplex PCR was run with 60 Vbeta primers and 13 Jbeta primers. TCRdb's copy holds only in-frame clones and misses some; the assay was immunoSEQ multiplex PCR. The sample yields about 190,000 clones, more than 70% seen once. The data originate from a study of cytomegalovirus exposure and HLA in healthy donors. The sequence was obtained from a man aged 30 to 39 in good health and CMV-seropositive. The chain couples TRBV28 to TRBJ2-1, with D maybe TRBD1 (5 bases). Material: PBMCs. CDR3 DNA sequence: TGTGCCAGCAGTTTTTGGCAGGGAAGCTCCTACAATGAGCAGTTCTTC. The encoded protein is CASSFWQGSSYNEQFF. The variable domain in full, completed from reference TRBV28 and TRBJ2-1, reads DVKVTQSSRYLVKRTGEKVFLECVQDMDHENMFWYRQDPGLGLRLIYFSYDVKMKEKGDIPEGYSVSREKKERFSLILESASTNQTSMYLCASSFWQGSSYNEQFFGPGTRLTVL.